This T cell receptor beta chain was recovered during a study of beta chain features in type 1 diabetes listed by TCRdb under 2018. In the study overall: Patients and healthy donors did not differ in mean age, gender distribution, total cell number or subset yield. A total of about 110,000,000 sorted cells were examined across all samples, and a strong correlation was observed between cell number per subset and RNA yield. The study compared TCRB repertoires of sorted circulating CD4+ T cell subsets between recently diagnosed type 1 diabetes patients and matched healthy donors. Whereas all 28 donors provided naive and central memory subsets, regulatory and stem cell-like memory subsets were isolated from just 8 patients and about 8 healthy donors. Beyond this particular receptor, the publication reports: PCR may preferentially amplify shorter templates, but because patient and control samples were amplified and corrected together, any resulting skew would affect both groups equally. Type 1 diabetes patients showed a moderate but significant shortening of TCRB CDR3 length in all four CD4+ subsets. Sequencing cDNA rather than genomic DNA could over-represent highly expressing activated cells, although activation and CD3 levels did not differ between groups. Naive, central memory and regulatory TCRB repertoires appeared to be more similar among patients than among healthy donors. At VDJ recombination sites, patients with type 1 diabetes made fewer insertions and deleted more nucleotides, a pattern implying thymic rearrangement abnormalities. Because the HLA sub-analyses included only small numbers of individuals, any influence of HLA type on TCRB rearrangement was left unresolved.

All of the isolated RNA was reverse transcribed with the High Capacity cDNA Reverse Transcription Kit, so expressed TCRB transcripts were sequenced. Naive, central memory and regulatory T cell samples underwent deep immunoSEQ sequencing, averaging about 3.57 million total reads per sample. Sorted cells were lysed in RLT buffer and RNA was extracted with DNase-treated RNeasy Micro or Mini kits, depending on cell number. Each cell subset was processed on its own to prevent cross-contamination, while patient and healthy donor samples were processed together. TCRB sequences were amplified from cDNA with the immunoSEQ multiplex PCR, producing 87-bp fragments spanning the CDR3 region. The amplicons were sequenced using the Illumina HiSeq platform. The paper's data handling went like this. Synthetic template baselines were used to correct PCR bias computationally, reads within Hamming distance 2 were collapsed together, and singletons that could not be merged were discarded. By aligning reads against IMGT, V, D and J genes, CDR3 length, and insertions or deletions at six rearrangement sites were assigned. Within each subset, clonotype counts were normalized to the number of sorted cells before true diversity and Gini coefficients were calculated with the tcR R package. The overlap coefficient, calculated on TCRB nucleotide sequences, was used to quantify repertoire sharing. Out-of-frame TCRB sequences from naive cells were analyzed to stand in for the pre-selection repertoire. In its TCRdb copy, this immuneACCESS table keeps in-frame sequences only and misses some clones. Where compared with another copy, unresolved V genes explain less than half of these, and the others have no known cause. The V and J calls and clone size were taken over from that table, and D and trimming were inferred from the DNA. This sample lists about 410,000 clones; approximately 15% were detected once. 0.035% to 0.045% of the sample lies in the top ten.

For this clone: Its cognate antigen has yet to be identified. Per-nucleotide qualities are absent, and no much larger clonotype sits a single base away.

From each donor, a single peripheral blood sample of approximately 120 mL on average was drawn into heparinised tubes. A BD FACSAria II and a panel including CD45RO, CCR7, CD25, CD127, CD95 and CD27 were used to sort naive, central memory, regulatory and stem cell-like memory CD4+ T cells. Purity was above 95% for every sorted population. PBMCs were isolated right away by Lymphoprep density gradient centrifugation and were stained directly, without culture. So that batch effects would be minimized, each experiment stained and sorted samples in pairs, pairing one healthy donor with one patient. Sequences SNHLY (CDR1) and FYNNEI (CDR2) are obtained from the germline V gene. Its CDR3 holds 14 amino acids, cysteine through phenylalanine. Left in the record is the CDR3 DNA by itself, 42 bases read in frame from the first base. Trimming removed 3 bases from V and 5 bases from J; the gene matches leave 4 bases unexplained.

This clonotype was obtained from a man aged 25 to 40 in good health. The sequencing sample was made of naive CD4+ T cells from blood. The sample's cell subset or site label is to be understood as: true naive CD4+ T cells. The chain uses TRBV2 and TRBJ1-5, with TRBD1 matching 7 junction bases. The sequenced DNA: TGTGCCAGCAGTGACAGGGGGAGAGATCAGCCCCAGCATTTT. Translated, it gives CASSDRGRDQPQHF.